The present T cell receptor beta chain was sequenced within a study of shared clonotypes between healthy human individuals. Study at large: The composition of the donors was a couple of women and a few men aged 18 to 49.

Germline loops: CDR1 SGHTA, CDR2 FQGTGA. The CDR3 totals 13 residues. The trim removed 1 base at V and 9 bases at J, leaving 2 bases unmatched. Every donor was a Caucasian adult from Nashville, Tennessee. Authors' processing steps: Sequence data from immunoSEQ were junction-only and lacked quality scores; consequently, filtering differed. Sequencing was performed with immunoSEQ multiplex PCR; in TCRdb, only in-frame clones are kept and a portion is missing. V, J and clone size are taken as reported in that table, and D and trimming were inferred from the DNA itself. This sample has over a million clones, with around 74% found just once.

This clonotype was obtained from a man aged 18 to 30 in good health. Material for sequencing was memory CD4+ T cells sorted from blood. Subset meaning: CD45RA-negative fraction. The chain uses TRBV7-3 and TRBJ2-1, with 8 bases aligning to TRBD1. DNA of the CDR3: TGTGCCAGCAGCTTAAGACAGGGGAGTGAGCAGTTCTTC. It specifies CASSLRQGSEQFF.